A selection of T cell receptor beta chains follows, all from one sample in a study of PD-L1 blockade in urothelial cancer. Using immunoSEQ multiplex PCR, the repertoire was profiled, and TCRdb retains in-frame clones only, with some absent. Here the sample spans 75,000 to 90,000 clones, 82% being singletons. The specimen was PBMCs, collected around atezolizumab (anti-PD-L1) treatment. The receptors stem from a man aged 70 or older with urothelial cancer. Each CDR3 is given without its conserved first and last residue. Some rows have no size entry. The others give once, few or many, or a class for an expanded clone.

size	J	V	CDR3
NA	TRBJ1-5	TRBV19	ASSIDGDSRAMGNQPQH
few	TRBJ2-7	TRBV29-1	SVGTGFYEQY
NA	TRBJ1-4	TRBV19	ASSNVGANEKLF
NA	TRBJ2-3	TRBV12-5	ASGLVWGGGTDTQY
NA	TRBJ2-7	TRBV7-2	ASSLTGETYEQY
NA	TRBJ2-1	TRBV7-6	ASSLVRPSSYNEQF
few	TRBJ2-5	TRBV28	ASSFSSGGRQETQY
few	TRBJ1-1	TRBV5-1	ASSPGSSHTEAF
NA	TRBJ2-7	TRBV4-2	ASSQRTGDYEQY
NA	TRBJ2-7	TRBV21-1	ASKTGTVSYEQY
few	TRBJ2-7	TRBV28	ASSLNGPASGRNEQY
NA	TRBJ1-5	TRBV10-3	AISELGTPGEKPQH
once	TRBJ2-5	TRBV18	ASSAESQETQY
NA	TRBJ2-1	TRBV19	ASKDRLAGGNEQF
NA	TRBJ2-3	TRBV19	ASSIAAGGTDTQY
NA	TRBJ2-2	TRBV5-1	ASSVTGPGELF
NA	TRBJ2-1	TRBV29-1	SAGGTDQF
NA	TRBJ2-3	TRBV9	ASSTGTDTQY
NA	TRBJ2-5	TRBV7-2	ASSITSGQETQY
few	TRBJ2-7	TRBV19	ASSPQGEASYEQY
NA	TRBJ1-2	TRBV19	ASRRDRGSGYT
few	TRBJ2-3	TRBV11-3	ASSFSRGDTQY
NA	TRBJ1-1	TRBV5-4	ASSHTGGMNTEAF
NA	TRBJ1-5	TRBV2	ASRGTGVNQPQH
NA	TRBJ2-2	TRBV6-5	ASSLTGTSTGELF
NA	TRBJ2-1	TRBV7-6	ASSPLAGTDNEQF
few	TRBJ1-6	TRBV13	ASSSRRRGGSPLH
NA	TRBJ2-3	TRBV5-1	ASSSHGGGTDTQY
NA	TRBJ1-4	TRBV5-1	ASRGTGSTNEKLF
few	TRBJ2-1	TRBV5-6	ASSLFALAGVGEQF
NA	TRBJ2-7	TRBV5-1	ASSEGGDTGYEQY
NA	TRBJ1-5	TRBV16	ASSPSTGNQPQH
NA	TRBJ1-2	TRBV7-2	ASSSPPGQGTKNGYT
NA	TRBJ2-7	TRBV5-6	ASSPGTGWYEQY
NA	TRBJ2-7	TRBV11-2	ASSLEDGTQQY
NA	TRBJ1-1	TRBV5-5	ASSLTGMNTEAF
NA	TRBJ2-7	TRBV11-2	ASSLEAGGPYEQY
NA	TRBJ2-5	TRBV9	ASSRYQETQY
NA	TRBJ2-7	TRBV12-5	ASAPTVASGRVEQY
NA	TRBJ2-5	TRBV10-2	ASSDGGGGETQY
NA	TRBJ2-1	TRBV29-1	SVALDRAILTYNEQF
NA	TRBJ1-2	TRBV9	ASSVARQGTPYGYT
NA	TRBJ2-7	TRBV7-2	ASSSLTGGNEQY
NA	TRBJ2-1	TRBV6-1	ASSEVSAGGLYNEQF
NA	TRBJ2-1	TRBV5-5	ASSLTGSEQF
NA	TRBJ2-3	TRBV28	ASRPGGQVMSTDTQY
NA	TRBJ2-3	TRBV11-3	ASSLGLGRALADTQY
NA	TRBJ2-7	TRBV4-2	ASSQEPPSSGGRPYEQY
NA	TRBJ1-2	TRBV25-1	ASRSTGTDYGYT
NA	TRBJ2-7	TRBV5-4	ASSFNREWEQY
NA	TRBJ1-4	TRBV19	ASSIGPGQSDNEKLF
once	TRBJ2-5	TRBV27	ASSPSRTSAQETQY
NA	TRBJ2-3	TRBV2	ASSVLAVNTDTQY
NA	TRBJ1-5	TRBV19	ASSFLSAGGSQPQH
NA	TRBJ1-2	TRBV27	ASSLVQGAAGYT
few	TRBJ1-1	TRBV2	ASSGLGVTEAF